What follows are 13 T cell receptor beta chains derived from one specimen sequenced in a study of T cells in Graves' hyperthyroidism and ophthalmopathy. From RNA transcripts, TCR beta CDR3 regions were amplified. TCR CDR3 regions were first amplified by RT-PCR with HTBI primers. TCRdb fed the multiplex PCR reads into MiXCR, producing one record per CDR3 protein. The sample yields more than 500,000 distinct CDR3 sequences, around 15% seen once. The sample was blood. These receptors were collected from a woman aged 40 to 55 with Graves' hyperthyroidism.

The chain employs TRBV28 and TRBJ1-2; 12 bases match TRBD1. CDR3 length equals 17 residues. The germline gives CDR1 MDHEN, CDR2 SYDVKM. V dropped 5 bases and J dropped 2; count of bases not matched to a gene: 9. The chain's CDR3 is CASSPRPGQGANYGYTF. In DNA, the CDR3 is TGTGCCAGCAGTCCGAGACCGGGACAGGGGGCCAACTATGGCTACACCTTC.

This clonotype was counted at least ten times. The junction shows a germline mismatch at one end, possibly a read error. The V and J genes are TRBV3-1 and TRBJ2-1, with 7 positions matching TRBD2. Germline CDR1 reads LGHDT; CDR2 reads YNNKEL (reference sequence). This CDR3 is 16 amino acids long. As DNA, the CDR3 is TGTGCCAGCAGCGAAGAGGTAGCGGGTTGGCGTAATGAGCAGTTCTTC. This encodes CASSEEVAGWRNEQFF.

The V gene is TRBV6-1, the J gene TRBJ2-3; TRBD1 might be the D (8 bases). Trimming took off 2 bases at V and 1 base at J, with 13 bases between the two ends. The CDR3 runs to 16 residues. Germline V gives CDR1 MNHNS, CDR2 SASEGT. CDR3 in DNA: TGTGCCAGCAGTGAAACAGGGGGGGGCCGCACAGATACGCAGTATTTT. It encodes CASSETGGGRTDTQYF.

As to this clonotype: This may arise from a read error, as a much more abundant clone is one base away. J is TRBJ1-5 and V is TRBV28, with 8 positions matching TRBD1. In germline, CDR1 is MDHEN, CDR2 SYDVKM. CDR3 length equals 16 residues. In nucleotides, the CDR3 is TGTGTCAGCAGTACATACAGGGGGATAAGCAATCAGCCCCAGCATTTT. This sequence encodes CVSSTYRGISNQPQHF. The full variable domain, in which reference TRBV28 and TRBJ1-5 provide the parts outside the CDR3, is DVKVTQSSRYLVKRTGEKVFLECVQDMDHENMFWYRQDPGLGLRLIYFSYDVKMKEKGDIPEGYSVSREKKERFSLILESASTNQTSMYLCVSSTYRGISNQPQHFGDGTRLSIL.

The chain links TRBV6-1 to TRBJ1-4; perhaps TRBD1 as D (6 bases). The V end lost 2 bases, the J end lost 3 bases, and 13 bases lay between the germline ends. Germline V CDR1 and CDR2: MNHNS, SASEGT. The CDR3 runs 16 residues. The CDR3 nucleotides are TGTGCCAGCAGTGAATGGTCGACAGGTGCTAATGAAAAACTGTTTTTT. It encodes CASSEWSTGANEKLFF.

There are many counts of this clonotype. The V call is TRBV20-1, the J call TRBJ1-2; the match to TRBD1 covers 12 bases. CDR3 length equals 13 residues. Germline CDR1 and CDR2: DFQATT and SNEGSKA (reference sequence). CDR3 DNA sequence: TGCAGCGGGACAGGGGGCGCGGTTGATGGCTACACCTTC. It specifies CSGTGGAVDGYTF.

This chain joins TRBV3-1 and TRBJ1-5, with D possibly TRBD1 on 6 matching bases. Between the trimmed V and J ends, which lost 1 base and 7 bases, there was a span of 17 bases. Germline lookup yields CDR1 LGHDT and CDR2 YNNKEL (reference sequence). The CDR3 consists of 16 residues. The CDR3 DNA sequence: TGTGCCAGCAGCCAAGGTGGACAGTACCTGAGACAGCCCCAGCATTTT. Translation: CASSQGGQYLRQPQHF.

This clonotype was seen only a few times. The rearrangement uses TRBV9 and TRBJ1-5; D remains ambiguous. Germline lookup yields CDR1 SGDLS and CDR2 YYNGEE. Trimming cost V 0 bases and J 6 bases, with 10 bases left between them. The CDR3 runs to 14 residues. The CDR3 protein is CASSVGWSGQPQHF. The CDR3 nucleotides read TGTGCCAGCAGCGTAGGGTGGTCTGGTCAGCCCCAGCATTTT.

The chain carries TRBV27 and TRBJ2-7; TRBD1 agrees at 7 bases. This CDR3 contains 18 residues. Unmatched junction bases numbered 19, after V lost 6 bases and J lost 2 bases. The germline gives CDR1 MNHEY, CDR2 SMNVEV (reference sequence). The CDR3 DNA reads as TGTGCCAGCAGGGCTTCGTGGGCGAACAGGGGTGCCCCCTACGAGCAGTACTTC. It translates to CASRASWANRGAPYEQYF.

The genes are TRBV5-1 and TRBJ1-1; maybe TRBD1 (5 bases). The CDR3 has 15 amino acids. Germline assignment: CDR1 SGHRS and CDR2 YFSETQ. The V end lost 1 base, the J end lost 2 bases, and 12 bases lay between the germline ends. The CDR3 protein is CASSLRPGQNTEAFF. The CDR3 bases are TGCGCCAGCAGCTTGAGGCCAGGACAAAACACTGAAGCTTTCTTT.

This clonotype was recorded at least ten times. V usage is TRBV5-8 and J usage is TRBJ1-4, with 10 positions matching TRBD1. CDR3 length: 16 residues. Germline trimming cut 7 bases from V and 0 bases from J; bases unmatched to any gene: 6. Germline-derived CDR1 and CDR2 are SGHTS and YDEGEE. The CDR3 region is CASSGTGDATNEKLFF. The CDR3 DNA reads as TGTGCCAGCTCAGGGACAGGGGATGCAACTAATGAAAAACTGTTTTTT.

This clonotype was recorded at least ten times. The rearrangement uses TRBV20-1 and TRBJ2-3; either TRBD1 or TRBD2 may fit D (5 bases each). Germline V gene sequence: CDR1 DFQATT, CDR2 SNEGSKA (reference sequence). Between the trimmed V and J ends, which lost 1 base and 6 bases, there was a span of 17 bases. The CDR3 sequence is 15 residues long. CDR3 sequence: CSARVGTGASDTQYF. The CDR3 DNA is TGCAGTGCTAGAGTAGGGACCGGGGCATCGGATACGCAGTATTTT.

This clonotype came up many times. The chain links TRBV6-1 to TRBJ2-3, with 7 nucleotides matching TRBD2. The CDR3 length is 14 residues. The germline V gene encodes CDR1 MNHNS and CDR2 SASEGT. V dropped 7 bases and J dropped 3; count of bases not matched to a gene: 7. The CDR3 here is CASTLTSPTDTQYF. Written as DNA, the CDR3 is TGTGCCAGCACCCTGACTAGCCCAACAGATACGCAGTATTTT.